This T cell receptor beta chain is from a study of blood T cell repertoires in COVID-19 (TCRdb year 2020). For the wider study: Samples covering the acute and convalescent phases of COVID-19 were provided by collaborators in the United States, Italy and Spain. Where available, HLA class I and class II types were obtained from metadata supplied by the sample provider rather than from assay-based typing. Samples came from the ongoing ImmuneRACE study (first 160 participants) plus 1,254 subjects from 6 global collaborators. The prospective study material was composed of cDNA or gDNA derived from T cells, B-cell-depleted T cells, or PBMCs. Subjects who had been exposed to COVID-19, were actively infected with it, or had recovered from it provided the deeply sampled blood TCRbeta repertoires that made up the dataset. The sample metadata nearly always contained a de-identified subject ID, COVID-19 status, age in years and sex. The repertoires were released in a freely available public database intended as a resource for research on the immune response to SARS-CoV-2.

In the prospective study, participants were roughly 18 to 100 years old, resided in fewer than 25 geographic areas of the United States, and were enrolled through a virtual design. To assign participants to cohorts, the prospective study relied on clinical history that participants themselves reported in a screening survey and a study questionnaire. In the prospective study, mobile phlebotomists collected whole blood, serum and a nasopharyngeal or oropharyngeal swab from each participant. Prospective study participants could optionally give additional blood draws and questionnaires over a roughly 2-month period. Before DNA extraction, prospective study blood samples were shipped either frozen or at room temperature. What the work shows at the level of the full study, not this receptor alone: The amount of clinical and demographic metadata varied by source and participant and was provided uncurated.

About this clone itself: Its recognized antigen is unknown. Base quality data are lacking; no much larger clone is found one base away.

The immunoSEQ Assay, a bias-controlled multiplex PCR, was used to amplify TCRbeta CDR3 regions from genomic DNA. As for the original processing: The number of nucleated cells in each sample was estimated from the amplification of reference gene primers within the assay. Sequence reads were collapsed and filtered to measure the absolute abundance of every unique TCRbeta CDR3 rearrangement. For each sample, productive Simpson clonality was calculated as the square root of Simpson's diversity index across productive rearrangements. The table comes from immuneACCESS by way of TCRdb, which keeps in-frame sequences with V and J called. Part of the clones is missing from these tables; in studies checked, under half for an unresolved V gene and the rest for unknown reasons. That table gives V, J and clone size, and the DNA gave D and trimming. The sample has about 140,000 clones on record, approximately 84% of them singletons. Jointly, the top ten make up roughly 3.4% of the sample.

The CDR1 and CDR2 encoded by the germline V gene (reference sequence) are LNHDA and SQIVND. V trim: 5 bases; J trim: 1 base; unmatched bases: 7. Reading from cysteine to phenylalanine, the CDR3 counts 15 amino acids. The sequence is cut down to CDR3 DNA, 45 bases in frame from base 1. Sequencing used PBMCs or T cells enriched from blood (not recorded which). This TCR derives from a woman aged 50 to 65 with acute COVID-19. This receptor chain uses TRBV19 and TRBJ1-1; the central 7 bases match TRBD1. CDR3 sequence: CASSPQGGENTEAFF. The DNA sequence is given as TGTGCCAGTAGTCCGCAGGGGGGAGAGAACACTGAAGCTTTCTTT.